These T cell receptor beta chains were read from a single sample in a study of spatial heterogeneity in lung cancer. TCRdb redid the calling of the 5' RACE reads with MiXCR, one entry per CDR3 protein. This sample has under 4,500 distinct CDR3 sequences, with less than 8.5% found just once. Specimen: lung tumor tissue, collected at surgery. The receptors were sampled from a male donor with early-stage non-small cell lung cancer. The CDR3 runs from the conserved cysteine through the conserved F or W. The D gene is left open where the match is weak. Size values are once, few and many counts, or a class for expanded clones, and some rows have none.

CDR3nt	CDR3aa	v_gene	j_gene	d_gene	abundance
TGTGCCAGCAGTGGTATGGGGGACCCCTACGAGCAGTACTTC	CASSGMGDPYEQYF	TRBV6-1	TRBJ2-7	.	medium-sized
TGCGCCAGTAAATCGGGACAGGGATTTGGGGAGCAGTACTTC	CASKSGQGFGEQYF	TRBV5-1	TRBJ2-7	TRBD1	medium-sized
TGTGCCAGCAGGGACGGCGGGGGCCAGTCCTACGAGCAGTACTTC	CASRDGGGQSYEQYF	TRBV6-5	TRBJ2-7	.	many
TGTGCCAGCAGATCGAGCTATGGCTACACCTTC	CASRSSYGYTF	TRBV28	TRBJ1-2	.	many
TGCAGTGCCAGACAGGGGGACCAAGAGACCCAGTACTTC	CSARQGDQETQYF	TRBV20-1	TRBJ2-5	TRBD1	medium-sized
TGTGCCAGCAGTTCCGCGGGGGGGGAGCAGTACTTC	CASSSAGGEQYF	TRBV6-6	TRBJ2-7	TRBD2	many
TGTGCCAGCAGCCCACCGCCGACTAGCGGGAACTCCTACAATGAGCAGTTCTTC	CASSPPPTSGNSYNEQFF	TRBV7-3	TRBJ2-1	TRBD2	many
TGCAGCGCCGGAGTTGGACAGTTCACAGATACGCAGTATTTT	CSAGVGQFTDTQYF	TRBV20-1	TRBJ2-3	.	many
TGCAGTGCTCCCACCCGCTTGGAGAGGGCAGATACGCAGTATTTT	CSAPTRLERADTQYF	TRBV20-1	TRBJ2-3	.	few
TGCAGTGCTAGTAGTCGGGCTAGCGGATCCTACGAGCAGTACTTC	CSASSRASGSYEQYF	TRBV20-1	TRBJ2-7	TRBD2	many
TGTGCCAGCAGCTTGGGCCCAGAGGGAGACACTGAAGCTTTCTTT	CASSLGPEGDTEAFF	TRBV7-8	TRBJ1-1	.	.
TGCGCCAGCATCCCGGGGAGCTCCTACGAGCAGTACTTC	CASIPGSSYEQYF	TRBV23-1	TRBJ2-7	.	medium-sized
TGTGCCAGCAGCTTAGCCACGGGGAGGGGAGGAACTGAAGCTTTCTTT	CASSLATGRGGTEAFF	TRBV7-2	TRBJ1-1	.	medium-sized
TGTGCCAGCAGAACTGTTAATGAGCAGTTCTTC	CASRTVNEQFF	TRBV28	TRBJ2-1	.	many
TGTGCCAGCAGCTTGGCGATCCAAGAGACCCAGTACTTC	CASSLAIQETQYF	TRBV5-6	TRBJ2-5	.	medium-sized
TGTGCCAGCTCACCGCTGGGGGACAGAAATTCACCCCTCCACTTT	CASSPLGDRNSPLHF	TRBV18	TRBJ1-6	TRBD1	medium-sized
TGTGCCAGCACCACAGGGCCGTTTAATTCACCCCTCCACTTT	CASTTGPFNSPLHF	TRBV28	TRBJ1-6	.	many
TGCGCCAGCAGCCAAGATCTTGGCGACGGAGACTACGAGCAGTACTTC	CASSQDLGDGDYEQYF	TRBV4-3	TRBJ2-7	.	many
TGTGCCAGCAGCGCCGAGGACAGATACGAGACCCAGTACTTC	CASSAEDRYETQYF	TRBV9	TRBJ2-5	.	large
TGTGCCAGCAGCGTAGCGGAGGATACGCAGTATTTT	CASSVAEDTQYF	TRBV9	TRBJ2-3	.	.
TGTGCCAGCAGCCTTCACAGGGGATTAAATTACAATGAGCAGTTCTTC	CASSLHRGLNYNEQFF	TRBV7-2	TRBJ2-1	TRBD1	few
TGCAGTGTTAAGGGAAGCACAGATACGCAGTATTTT	CSVKGSTDTQYF	TRBV20-1	TRBJ2-3	.	many
TGTGCCAGCTCACCTCAGGGAAGCACAGATACGCAGTATTTT	CASSPQGSTDTQYF	TRBV18	TRBJ2-3	.	.
TGCAGTGCTACCGGGTCTAATTCACCCCTCCACTTT	CSATGSNSPLHF	TRBV20-1	TRBJ1-6	.	medium-sized
TGTGCCTGGAGTGCATCCCTAGCGGAGGCAGATACGCAGTATTTT	CAWSASLAEADTQYF	TRBV30	TRBJ2-3	TRBD2	medium-sized
TGTGCCAGCAGCTCCGCAGGGGCCAGGGGCTACACCTTC	CASSSAGARGYTF	TRBV7-9	TRBJ1-2	.	medium-sized
TGTGCCAGCAGCCCCGGGACAGGGGACTACGAGCAGTACTTC	CASSPGTGDYEQYF	TRBV7-9	TRBJ2-7	TRBD1	medium-sized
TGCAGTGCTAGAGAAATCGATTTGGGCTACACCTTC	CSAREIDLGYTF	TRBV20-1	TRBJ1-2	.	many
TGTGCCAGCAGCTTTACGCTAGCAGGGGATACGCAGTATTTT	CASSFTLAGDTQYF	TRBV11-2	TRBJ2-3	.	medium-sized